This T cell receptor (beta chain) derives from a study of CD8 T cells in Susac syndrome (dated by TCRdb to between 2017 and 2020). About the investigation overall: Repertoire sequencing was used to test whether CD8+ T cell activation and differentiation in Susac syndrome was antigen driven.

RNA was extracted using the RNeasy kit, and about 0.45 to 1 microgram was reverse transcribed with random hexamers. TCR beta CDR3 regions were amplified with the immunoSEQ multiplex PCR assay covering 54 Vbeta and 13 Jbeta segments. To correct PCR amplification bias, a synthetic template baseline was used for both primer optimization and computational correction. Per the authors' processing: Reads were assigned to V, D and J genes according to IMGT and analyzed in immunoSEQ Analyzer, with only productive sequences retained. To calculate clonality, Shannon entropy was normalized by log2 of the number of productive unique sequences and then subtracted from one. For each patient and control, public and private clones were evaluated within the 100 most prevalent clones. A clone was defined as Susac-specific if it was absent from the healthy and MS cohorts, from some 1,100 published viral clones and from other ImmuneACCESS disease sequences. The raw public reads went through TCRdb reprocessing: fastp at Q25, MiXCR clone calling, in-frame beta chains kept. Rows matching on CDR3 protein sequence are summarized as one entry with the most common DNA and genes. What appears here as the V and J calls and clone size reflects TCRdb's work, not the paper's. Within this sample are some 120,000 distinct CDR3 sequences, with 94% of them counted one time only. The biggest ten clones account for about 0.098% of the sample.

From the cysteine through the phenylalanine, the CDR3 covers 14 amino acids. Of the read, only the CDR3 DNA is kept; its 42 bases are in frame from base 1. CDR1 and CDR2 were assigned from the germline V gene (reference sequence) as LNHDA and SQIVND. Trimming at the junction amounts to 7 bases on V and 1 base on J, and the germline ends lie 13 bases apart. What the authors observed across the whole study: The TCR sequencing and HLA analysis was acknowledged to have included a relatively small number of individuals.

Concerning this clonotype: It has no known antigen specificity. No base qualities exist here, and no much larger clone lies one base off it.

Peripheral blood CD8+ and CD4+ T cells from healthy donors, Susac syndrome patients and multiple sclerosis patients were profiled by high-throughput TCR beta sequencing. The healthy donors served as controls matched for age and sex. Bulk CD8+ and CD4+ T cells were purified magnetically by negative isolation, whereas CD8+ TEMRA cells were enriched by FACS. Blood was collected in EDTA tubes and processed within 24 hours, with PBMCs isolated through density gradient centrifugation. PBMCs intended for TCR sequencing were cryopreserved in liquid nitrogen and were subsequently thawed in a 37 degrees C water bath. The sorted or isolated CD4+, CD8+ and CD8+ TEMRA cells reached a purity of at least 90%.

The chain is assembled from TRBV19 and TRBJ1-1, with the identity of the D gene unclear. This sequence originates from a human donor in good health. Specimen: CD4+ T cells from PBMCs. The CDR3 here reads CASTLSAANTEAFF. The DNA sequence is TGTGCCAGTACATTGTCAGCCGCGAACACTGAAGCTTTCTTT. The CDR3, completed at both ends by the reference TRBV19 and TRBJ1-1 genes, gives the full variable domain DGGITQSPKYLFRKEGQNVTLSCEQNLNHDAMYWYRQDPGQGLRLIYYSQIVNDFQKGDIAEGYSVSREKKESFPLTVTSAQKNPTAFYLCASTLSAANTEAFFGQGTRLTVV.